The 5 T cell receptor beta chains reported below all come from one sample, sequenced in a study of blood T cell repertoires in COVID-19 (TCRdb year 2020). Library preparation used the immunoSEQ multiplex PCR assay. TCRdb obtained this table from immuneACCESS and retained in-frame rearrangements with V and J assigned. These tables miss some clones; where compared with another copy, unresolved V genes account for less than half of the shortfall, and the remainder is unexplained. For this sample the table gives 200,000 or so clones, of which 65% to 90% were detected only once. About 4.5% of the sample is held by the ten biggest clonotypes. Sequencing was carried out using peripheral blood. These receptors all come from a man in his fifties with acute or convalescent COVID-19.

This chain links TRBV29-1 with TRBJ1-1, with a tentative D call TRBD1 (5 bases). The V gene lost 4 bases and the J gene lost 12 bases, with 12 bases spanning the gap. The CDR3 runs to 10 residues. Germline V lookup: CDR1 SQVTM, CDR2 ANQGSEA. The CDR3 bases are TGCAGCGTTGGTGGGACTCGACCTTTCTTT. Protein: CSVGGTRPFF.

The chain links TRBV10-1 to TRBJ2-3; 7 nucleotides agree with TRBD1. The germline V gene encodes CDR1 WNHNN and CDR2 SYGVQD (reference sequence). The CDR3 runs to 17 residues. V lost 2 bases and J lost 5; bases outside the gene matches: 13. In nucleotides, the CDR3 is TGCGCCAGCAGTGAGATATGGGGACAGCCCGAGGGAGATACGCAGTATTTT. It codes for CASSEIWGQPEGDTQYF.

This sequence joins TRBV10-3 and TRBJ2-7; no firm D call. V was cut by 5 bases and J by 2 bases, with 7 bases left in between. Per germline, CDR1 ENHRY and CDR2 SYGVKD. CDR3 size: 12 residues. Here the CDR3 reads CAISPGPYEQYF. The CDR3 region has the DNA TGTGCCATCAGTCCCGGTCCCTACGAGCAGTACTTC.

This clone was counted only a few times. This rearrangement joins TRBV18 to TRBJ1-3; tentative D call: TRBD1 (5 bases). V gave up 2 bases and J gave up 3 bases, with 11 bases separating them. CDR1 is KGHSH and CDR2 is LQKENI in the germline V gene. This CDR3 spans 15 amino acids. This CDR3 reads CASSPNGGLGNTIYF. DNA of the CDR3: TGTGCCAGCTCACCAAATGGGGGACTTGGAAACACCATATATTTT.

The CDR3 loop is CSVGDGGSGANVLTF. In nucleotides, the CDR3 is TGCAGCGTTGGAGACGGGGGGTCTGGGGCCAACGTCCTGACTTTC. The chain combines TRBV29-1 with TRBJ2-6; 7 bases are shared with TRBD2. This CDR3 contains 15 residues. Germline assignment: CDR1 SQVTM and CDR2 ANQGSEA. The V gene end was trimmed by 4 bases and the J gene end by 1 base; junction bases not matched to a gene: 4.